The rows below give T cell receptor beta chains drawn from one sample of a study of identical twins. TCRdb fed the 5' RACE reads into MiXCR, producing one record per CDR3 protein. The sample has approximately 530,000 distinct CDR3 sequences, approximately 20% seen once. The same data also went into a second study, on yellow fever vaccine responses in identical twins.

The material sequenced was CD4+ T cells sorted from blood. These receptors all come from a young woman in good health. Each CDR3 is given without its conserved first and last residue. The D gene is left open where the match is weak. Clone size is given for some rows only: seen once, a few or many times, or a class if the clone is expanded.

V gene	D gene	clone size	CDR3 protein
TRBV15	TRBD2	few	ATSNRLADSTDTQY
TRBV12-3/TRBV12-4	NA	NA	ASSGRHGAGELF
TRBV10-2	NA	few	ASKPHPRTRLVETQY
TRBV5-6	TRBD2	few	ASSLRLAGYNEQF
TRBV6-1	NA	few	ASSQTGQNTGELF
TRBV11-2	TRBD2	few	ASSPGTSLNEQF
TRBV29-1	NA	NA	SAALGSYEQY
TRBV5-1	NA	few	ASSLADPNYGYT
TRBV12-3/TRBV12-4	NA	few	ASSTLAGTFLTEAF
TRBV5-1	NA	NA	ASSLDLASGANVLT
TRBV6-1	NA	once	ASSEPVSGTGELF
TRBV10-1	NA	NA	ASSELGIGNEQF
TRBV7-9	NA	few	ASSPNERQY
TRBV6-2/TRBV6-3	TRBD2	few	ASSPVLAGGHTGELF
TRBV29-1	NA	few	SVCQGINQPQH
TRBV20-1	NA	few	SARSGQQETQY
TRBV7-9	NA	many	ASSLGTEGSHVQF